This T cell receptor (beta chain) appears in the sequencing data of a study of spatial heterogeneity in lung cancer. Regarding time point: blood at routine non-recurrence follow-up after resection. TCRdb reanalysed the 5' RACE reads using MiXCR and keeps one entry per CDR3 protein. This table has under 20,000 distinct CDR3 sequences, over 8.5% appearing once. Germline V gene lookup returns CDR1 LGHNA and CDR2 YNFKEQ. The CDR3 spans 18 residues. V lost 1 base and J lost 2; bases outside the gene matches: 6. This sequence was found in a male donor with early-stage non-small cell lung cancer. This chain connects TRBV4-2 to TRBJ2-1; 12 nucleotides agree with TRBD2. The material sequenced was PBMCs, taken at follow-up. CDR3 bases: TGTGCCAGCAGCCAAGGGCTAGCGGGGGGGCGTCCCTACAATGAGCAGTTCTTC. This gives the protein CASSQGLAGGRPYNEQFF.